A single sample gave rise to the 13 T cell receptor beta chains below, sequenced in a study of T-cell reconstitution after alpha-beta-depleted transplantation in children (dated by TCRdb to about 2016). Library prep was done by PCR. TCRdb records Illumina HiSeq 2500 as the sequencer. Molecular barcoding was employed in the preparation of TCR libraries, with unique molecular identifiers being used to normalize TCRbeta repertoire quantification. TCRdb cleaned the public reads at Q25 with fastp, built clones with MiXCR and kept in-frame beta chains. CDR3 protein duplicates are merged, each entry listing the most common genes and DNA. This sample gives about 600,000 distinct CDR3 sequences in total; over 9.5% of them show up just once. The leading ten clones occupy less than 5% of the sample. The starting material was PBMCs from the stem cell graft donor, obtained from the stem cell graft. These receptors were taken from a human donor who donated a stem cell graft to a child with acute myeloid leukemia.

The V gene is TRBV11-2, the J gene TRBJ2-7, with TRBD1 as a possible D gene (6 bases). There are 14 residues in the CDR3. Germline V gene sequence: CDR1 SGHAT, CDR2 FQNNGV. Trimming removed 6 bases at V and 5 bases at J, with 17 bases between. The CDR3 sequence is CASRSLQGVHEQYF. CDR3 in DNA: TGTGCCAGCAGATCCTTACAGGGAGTCCACGAGCAGTACTTC.

This clonotype was observed a few times. The chain carries TRBV5-1 and TRBJ2-7; D tentatively fits TRBD1 or TRBD2 (5 bases each). The germline V and J ends were trimmed by 4 bases and 6 bases, with 17 bases remaining between them. The CDR3 runs 14 residues. Per germline, CDR1 SGHRS and CDR2 YFSETQ. The CDR3 coding sequence is TGCGCCAGCAGCCCGAGTGGGACCCCAGGCGAGCAGTACTTC. Translation: CASSPSGTPGEQYF.

This clonotype showed up just a few times. The V call is TRBV6-1, the J call TRBJ2-1, with 9 nucleotides matching TRBD1. This CDR3 comprises 15 residues. CDR1 and CDR2 (germline): MNHNS, SASEGT. The ends lost 10 bases at V and 7 bases at J; junction bases unmatched: 14. The DNA for the CDR3 is TGTGCCACCCTTTCGGGACAGGGATGGAAAAATGAGCAGTTCTTC. Translating it yields CATLSGQGWKNEQFF.

V usage is TRBV19 and J usage is TRBJ2-2; 9 bases map to TRBD1. V shed 5 bases, J shed 4 bases, and the junction held 8 bases outside the gene matches. This CDR3 region has 16 residues. The germline V gene encodes CDR1 LNHDA and CDR2 SQIVND (reference sequence). The DNA of the CDR3 is TGTGCCAGTAGTCCGGGGACAGGGTCATTCACCGGGGAGCTGTTTTTT. Residues: CASSPGTGSFTGELFF. The complete variable domain, with remaining parts taken from reference TRBV19 and TRBJ2-2, reads DGGITQSPKYLFRKEGQNVTLSCEQNLNHDAMYWYRQDPGQGLRLIYYSQIVNDFQKGDIAEGYSVSREKKESFPLTVTSAQKNPTAFYLCASSPGTGSFTGELFFGEGSRLTVL.

This clonotype was detected many times. The genes are TRBV25-1 and TRBJ2-1; 9 bases line up with TRBD1. Germline loops: CDR1 MGHDK, CDR2 SYGVNS. V lost 1 base and J lost 1; bases outside the gene matches: 5. The CDR3 spans 17 residues. The CDR3 DNA is TGTGCCAGCAGTGAATTAGGGACAGGGTTGTCCTACAATGAGCAGTTCTTC. This codes for CASSELGTGLSYNEQFF.

There are a few counts of this clonotype. V usage is TRBV7-2 and J usage is TRBJ1-4; possible D gene TRBD1, 6 bases. The CDR3 is made up of 15 amino acids. The germline gives CDR1 SGHTA, CDR2 FQGNSA. V lost 5 bases and J lost 1, with 11 bases in between. In DNA form, the CDR3 reads TGTGCCAGCAGCCCCGGACAGAGAACTAATGAAAAACTGTTTTTT. This gives the protein CASSPGQRTNEKLFF.

This clonotype has a count of ten or more. The rearrangement joins TRBV5-1 to TRBJ2-5, with D uncertain. Trimming took off 2 bases at V and 1 base at J, with 9 bases between the two ends. Germline V lookup: CDR1 SGHRS, CDR2 YFSETQ. This CDR3 has 14 amino acids. The CDR3 here is CASSFARLQETQYF. CDR3 nucleotides: TGCGCCAGCAGCTTCGCCAGACTCCAAGAGACCCAGTACTTC. The variable domain in full, with the rest retrieved from reference TRBV5-1 and TRBJ2-5, is KAGVTQTPRYLIKTRGQQVTLSCSPISGHRSVSWYQQTPGQGLQFLFEYFSETQRNKGNFPGRFSGRQFSNSRSEMNVSTLELGDSALYLCASSFARLQETQYFGPGTRLLVL.

This clonotype was observed a few times. This chain's CDR3 is CASSFATGSSYEQYF. For the CDR3, the DNA is TGTGCCAGCAGCTTCGCGACAGGGAGCTCCTACGAGCAGTACTTC. The V gene is TRBV7-2, the J gene TRBJ2-7; TRBD1 matches at 7 bases. The CDR3 runs 15 residues. The germline V gene encodes CDR1 SGHTA and CDR2 FQGNSA. With V trimmed by 3 bases and J by 0 bases, 5 bases remained unmatched.

This chain links TRBV12-3 or TRBV12-4 with TRBJ2-4; 10 nucleotides align to TRBD2. The CDR3 has 16 residues. The junction had 11 bases not matched to a gene; V was cut back by 6 bases and J by 6 bases. The CDR3 region has the DNA TGTGCCAGCAGAGCGAGACTAGCGGGTGTCGCAAACATTCAGTACTTC. Protein sequence: CASRARLAGVANIQYF.

This clonotype turned up a few times. The V gene is TRBV25-1, the J gene TRBJ1-6; 8 bases match TRBD1. Germline V gene sequence: CDR1 MGHDK, CDR2 SYGVNS. The length of the CDR3 is 13 residues. After removal of 8 bases from V and 10 bases from J, the junction contained 7 bases not matched to a gene. In DNA form, the CDR3 reads TGTGCCAGCTCTGGACAGGGAAGATCACCCCTCCACTTT. Its translation is CASSGQGRSPLHF.

The chain recombines TRBV24-1 with TRBJ1-1, with TRBD1 identical over 9 bases. The germline V gene encodes CDR1 KGHDR and CDR2 SFDVKD. This CDR3 spans 15 amino acids. V shed 2 bases, J shed 3 bases, and the junction held 3 bases outside the gene matches. DNA of the CDR3: TGTGCCACCAGTGATTCCAGACAGGGGGACACTGAAGCTTTCTTT. It codes for CATSDSRQGDTEAFF.

The table lists this clonotype with many counts. The chain is built from TRBV20-1 and TRBJ1-4, with a weak D call TRBD1 (5 bases). Trimming shortened V by 0 bases and J by 11 bases, and 16 bases separated the two germline ends. Per the germline V gene, CDR1 is DFQATT and CDR2 is SNEGSKA (reference sequence). This CDR3 is built from 14 residues. CDR3 protein: CSARDRRDGTKLFF. CDR3 nucleotide sequence: TGCAGTGCTAGAGATCGCCGTGATGGGACCAAACTGTTTTTT.

This chain links TRBV6-2 or TRBV6-3 with TRBJ2-1; 7 nucleotides line up with TRBD1. V lost 8 bases to trimming and J lost 10 bases; unmatched junction nucleotides: 14. The CDR3 is 14 amino acids. Germline V lookup: CDR1 MNHEY, CDR2 SVGEGT. As DNA, the CDR3 is TGTGCCAGCGTAAAATCGGGACAGATGGGCGAGCAGTTCTTC. Encoded protein: CASVKSGQMGEQFF.